This TCR beta chain was obtained from a study of spatial heterogeneity in lung cancer. Study-wide results and caveats: Tumoral mutation counts were tracked by counts of expanded intratumoral alpha and beta TCRs.

The CDR3 consists of 15 residues. The ends were cut back, 4 bases at V and 6 bases at J, with 17 bases in the middle. Per the germline V gene, CDR1 is MGHRA and CDR2 is YSYEKL. Each CDR3 protein is one row after TCRdb ran MiXCR on the 5' RACE reads. The sample consists of approximately 13,000 distinct CDR3 sequences, about 5% of them appearing once. As to time point: sample taken at primary tumor resection. This clonotype turned up a few times. What it binds is unknown. The material was lung tumor tissue, obtained at surgery. V and J are TRBV4-1 and TRBJ2-3, with a tentative D call TRBD2 (6 bases). The TCR comes from a male donor with early-stage non-small cell lung cancer. CDR3 in DNA: TGCGCCAGCAGCCTCGTCGGGGGAGAAGTCGATACGCAGTATTTT. It yields the protein CASSLVGGEVDTQYF.